This T cell receptor beta chain was recorded in a study of cytomegalovirus exposure and HLA in healthy donors. PCR amplification relied on 60 Vbeta primers (plus 13 Jbeta primers). Data came from immunoSEQ multiplex PCR; TCRdb stores just in-frame clones and leaves some out. This sample's table reports about 210,000 clones. V gave up 1 base and J gave up 4 bases; unmatched junction bases: 1. Germline loops: CDR1 WSHSY, CDR2 SAAADI. This CDR3 contains 15 residues. This chain uses TRBV10-2 with TRBJ1-5; 10 bases are shared with TRBD1. Sequencing was carried out using PBMCs. The sequence came from a woman in her 30s in good health and CMV-seropositive. The CDR3 protein is CASSEWGQGNQPQHF. CDR3 bases: TGCGCCAGCAGTGAGTGGGGACAGGGGAATCAGCCCCAGCATTTT.